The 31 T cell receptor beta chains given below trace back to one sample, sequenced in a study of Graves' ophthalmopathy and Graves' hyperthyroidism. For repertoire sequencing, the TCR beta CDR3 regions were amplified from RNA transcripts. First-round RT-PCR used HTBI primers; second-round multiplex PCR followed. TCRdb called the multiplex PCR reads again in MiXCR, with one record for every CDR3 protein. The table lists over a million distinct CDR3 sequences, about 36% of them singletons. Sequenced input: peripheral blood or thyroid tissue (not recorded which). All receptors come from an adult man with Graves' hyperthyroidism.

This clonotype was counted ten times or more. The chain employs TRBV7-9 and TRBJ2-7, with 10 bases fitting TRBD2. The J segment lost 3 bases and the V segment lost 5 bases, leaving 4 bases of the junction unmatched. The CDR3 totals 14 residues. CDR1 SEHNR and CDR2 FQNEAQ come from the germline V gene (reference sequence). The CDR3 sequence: CASSPSGRDYEQYF. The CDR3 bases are TGTGCCAGCAGCCCTAGCGGGAGAGACTACGAGCAGTACTTC.

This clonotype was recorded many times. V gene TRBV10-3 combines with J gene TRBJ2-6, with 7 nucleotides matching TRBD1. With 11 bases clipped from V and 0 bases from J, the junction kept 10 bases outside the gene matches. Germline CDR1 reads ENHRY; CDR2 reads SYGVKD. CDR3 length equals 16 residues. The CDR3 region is CAVSGGQHSGANVLTF. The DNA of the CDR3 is TGTGCCGTGTCTGGGGGACAGCACTCTGGGGCCAACGTCCTGACTTTC.

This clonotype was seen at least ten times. The CDR3 bases are TGCGCCAGCCGTAAACAGGGGGCCTACGAGCAGTACTTC. As protein: CASRKQGAYEQYF. The rearrangement uses TRBV5-1 and TRBJ2-7, with TRBD1 matching 8 bases. The CDR3 consists of 13 residues. V shed 7 bases and J 2 bases; nucleotides not matched to a gene: 5. CDR1 and CDR2 from the germline V gene are SGHRS and YFSETQ.

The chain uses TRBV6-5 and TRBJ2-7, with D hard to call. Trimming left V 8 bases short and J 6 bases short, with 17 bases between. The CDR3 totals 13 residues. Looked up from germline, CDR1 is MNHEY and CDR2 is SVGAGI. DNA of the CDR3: TGTGCCAGCGGTATACAATCGTCCCTCGAGCAGTACTTC. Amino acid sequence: CASGIQSSLEQYF.

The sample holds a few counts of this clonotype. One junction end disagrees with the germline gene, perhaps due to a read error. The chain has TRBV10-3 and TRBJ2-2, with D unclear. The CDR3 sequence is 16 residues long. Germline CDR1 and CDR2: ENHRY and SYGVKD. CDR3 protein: CASSSLTPANTGELFF. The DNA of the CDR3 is TGTGCCAGCAGTTCCCTCACCCCCGCGAACACCGGGGAGCTGTTTTTT.

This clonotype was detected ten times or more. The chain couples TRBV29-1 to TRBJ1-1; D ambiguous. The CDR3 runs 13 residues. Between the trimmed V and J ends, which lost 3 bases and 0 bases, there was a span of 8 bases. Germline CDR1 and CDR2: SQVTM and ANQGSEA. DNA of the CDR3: TGCAGCGTTGAGCGAAAACTGAACACTGAAGCTTTCTTT. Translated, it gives CSVERKLNTEAFF.

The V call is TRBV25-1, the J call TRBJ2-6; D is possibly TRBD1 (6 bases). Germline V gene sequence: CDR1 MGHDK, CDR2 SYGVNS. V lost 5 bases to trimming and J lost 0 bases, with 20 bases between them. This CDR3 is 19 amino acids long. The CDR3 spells CASSRWYRVRGSGANVLTF. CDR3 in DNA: TGTGCCAGCAGTCGTTGGTACAGGGTGAGGGGCTCTGGGGCCAACGTCCTGACTTTC.

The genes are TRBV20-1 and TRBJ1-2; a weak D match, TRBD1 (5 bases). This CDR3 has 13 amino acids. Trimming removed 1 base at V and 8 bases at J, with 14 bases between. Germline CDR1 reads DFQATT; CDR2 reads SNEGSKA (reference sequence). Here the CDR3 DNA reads TGCAGTGCTAGAGGCAGGGCTTCGGACGGCTACACCTTC. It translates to CSARGRASDGYTF.

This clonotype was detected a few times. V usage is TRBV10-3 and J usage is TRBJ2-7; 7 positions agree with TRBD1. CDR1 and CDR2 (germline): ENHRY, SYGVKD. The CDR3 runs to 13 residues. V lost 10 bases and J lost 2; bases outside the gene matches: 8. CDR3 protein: CASGRDSPYEQYF. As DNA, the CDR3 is TGTGCCAGCGGCCGGGACAGTCCCTACGAGCAGTACTTC.

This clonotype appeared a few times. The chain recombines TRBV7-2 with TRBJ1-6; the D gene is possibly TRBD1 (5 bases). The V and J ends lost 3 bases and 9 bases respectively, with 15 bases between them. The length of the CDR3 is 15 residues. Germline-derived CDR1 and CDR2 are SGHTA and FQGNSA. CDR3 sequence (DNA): TGTGCCAGCAGCTTGGGGACTACAGTGGGTTCACCCCTCCACTTT. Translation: CASSLGTTVGSPLHF.

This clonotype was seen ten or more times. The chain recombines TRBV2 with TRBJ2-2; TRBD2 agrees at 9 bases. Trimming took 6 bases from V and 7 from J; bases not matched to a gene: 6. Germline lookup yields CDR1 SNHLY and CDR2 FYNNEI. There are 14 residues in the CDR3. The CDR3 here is CASRRGGANGELFF. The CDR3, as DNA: TGTGCCAGCAGGCGCGGGGGGGCGAACGGGGAGCTGTTTTTT.

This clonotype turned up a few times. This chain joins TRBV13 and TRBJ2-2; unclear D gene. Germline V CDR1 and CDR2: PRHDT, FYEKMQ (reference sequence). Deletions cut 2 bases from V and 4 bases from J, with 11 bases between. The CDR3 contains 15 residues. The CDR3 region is CASSLIRRSTGELFF. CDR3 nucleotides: TGTGCCAGCAGCTTAATCCGGCGTAGCACCGGGGAGCTGTTTTTT.

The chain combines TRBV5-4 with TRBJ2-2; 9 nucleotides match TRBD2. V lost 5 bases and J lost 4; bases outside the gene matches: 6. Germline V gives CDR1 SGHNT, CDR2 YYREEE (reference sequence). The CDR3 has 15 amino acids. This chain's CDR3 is CASRLTSGSTGELFF. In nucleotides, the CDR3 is TGTGCCAGCAGACTAACTAGCGGGTCCACCGGGGAGCTGTTTTTT.

The CDR3 spells CASSYGASRPQHF. CDR3 nucleotide sequence: TGTGCCAGCAGCTACGGGGCTTCAAGGCCCCAGCATTTT. The chain combines TRBV7-2 with TRBJ1-5; weak D call: TRBD1 (5 bases). V lost 4 bases to trimming and J lost 9 bases, with 13 bases between them. There are 13 residues in the CDR3. Germline V lookup: CDR1 SGHTA, CDR2 FQGNSA. The whole variable domain, remainder taken from reference TRBV7-2 and TRBJ1-5, is GAGVSQSPSNKVTEKGKDVELRCDPISGHTALYWYRQSLGQGLEFLIYFQGNSAPDKSGLPSDRFSAERTGGSVSTLTIQRTQQEDSAVYLCASSYGASRPQHFGDGTRLSIL.

The CDR3 region is CSARRQGASGQPQHF. The CDR3 DNA reads as TGCAGTGCTAGGAGACAGGGGGCTTCGGGGCAGCCCCAGCATTTT. The chain uses TRBV20-1 and TRBJ1-5; 10 nucleotides align to TRBD1. After removal of 3 bases from V and 7 bases from J, the junction contained 9 bases not matched to a gene. In germline, CDR1 is DFQATT, CDR2 SNEGSKA (reference sequence). CDR3 length equals 15 residues.

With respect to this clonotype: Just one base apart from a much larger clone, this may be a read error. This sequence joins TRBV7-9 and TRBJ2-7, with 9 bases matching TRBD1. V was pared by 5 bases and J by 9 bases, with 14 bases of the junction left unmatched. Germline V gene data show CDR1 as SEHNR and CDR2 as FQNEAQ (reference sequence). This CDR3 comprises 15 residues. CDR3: CASSAQGAFTDAQYF. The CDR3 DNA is TGTGCCAGCAGCGCACAGGGGGCGTTCACGGATGCGCAGTACTTC.

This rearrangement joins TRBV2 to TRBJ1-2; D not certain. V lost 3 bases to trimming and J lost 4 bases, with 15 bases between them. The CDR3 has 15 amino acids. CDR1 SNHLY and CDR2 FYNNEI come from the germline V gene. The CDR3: CASSEDAPASYGYTF. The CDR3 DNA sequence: TGTGCCAGCAGTGAGGACGCACCCGCCAGCTATGGCTACACCTTC.

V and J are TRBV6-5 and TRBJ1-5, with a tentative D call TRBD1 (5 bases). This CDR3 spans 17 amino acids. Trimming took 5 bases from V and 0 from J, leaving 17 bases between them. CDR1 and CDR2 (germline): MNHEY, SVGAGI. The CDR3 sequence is CASSLPGGDGSNQPQHF. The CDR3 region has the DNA TGTGCCAGCAGTCTACCTGGGGGAGACGGTAGCAATCAGCCCCAGCATTTT.

The chain's CDR3 is CASMVGSSLSYEDMGYTF. CDR3 nucleotide sequence: TGTGCCAGCATGGTGGGCAGCTCCCTCTCCTACGAGGACATGGGCTACACCTTC. The chain joins TRBV7-8 to TRBJ1-2, with D perhaps TRBD1 (5 bases). The CDR3 spans 18 residues. With 7 bases removed from V and 8 bases from J, the gap between germline ends came to 32 bases. Germline V lookup: CDR1 SGHVS, CDR2 FQNEAQ.

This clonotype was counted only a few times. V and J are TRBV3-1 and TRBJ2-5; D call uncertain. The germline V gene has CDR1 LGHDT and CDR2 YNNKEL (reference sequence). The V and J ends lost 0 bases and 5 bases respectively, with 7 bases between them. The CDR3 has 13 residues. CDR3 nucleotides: TGTGCCAGCAGCCAAGAGGTACCGGAGACCCAGTACTTC. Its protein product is CASSQEVPETQYF.

The CDR3 DNA follows: TGTGCCAGCAACCGGGACAGGGAAGTGGCTGAAGCTTTCTTT. Its translation: CASNRDREVAEAFF. The J gene is TRBJ1-1, the V gene TRBV28, with TRBD1 matching 9 bases. The CDR3 extends over 14 amino acids. CDR1 is MDHEN and CDR2 is SYDVKM in the germline V gene. V dropped 7 bases and J dropped 6; count of bases not matched to a gene: 9.

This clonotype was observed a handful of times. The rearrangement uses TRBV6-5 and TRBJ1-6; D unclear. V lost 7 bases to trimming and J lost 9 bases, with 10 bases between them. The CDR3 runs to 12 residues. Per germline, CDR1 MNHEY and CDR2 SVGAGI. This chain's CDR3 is CASNDPFSPLHF. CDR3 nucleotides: TGTGCCAGCAATGACCCCTTTTCACCCCTCCACTTT.

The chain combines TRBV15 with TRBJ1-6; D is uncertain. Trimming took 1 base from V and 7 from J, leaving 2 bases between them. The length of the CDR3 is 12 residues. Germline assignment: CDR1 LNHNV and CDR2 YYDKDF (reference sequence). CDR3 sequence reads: CATSRANSPLHF. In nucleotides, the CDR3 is TGTGCCACCAGCAGAGCCAATTCACCCCTCCACTTT.

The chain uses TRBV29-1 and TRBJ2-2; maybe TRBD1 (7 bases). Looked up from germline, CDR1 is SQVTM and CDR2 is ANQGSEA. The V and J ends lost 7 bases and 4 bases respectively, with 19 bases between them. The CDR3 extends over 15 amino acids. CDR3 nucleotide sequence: TGCAGCGCCGGAGGGGTAGGGGGCAGCACCGGGGAGCTGTTTTTT. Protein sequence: CSAGGVGGSTGELFF.

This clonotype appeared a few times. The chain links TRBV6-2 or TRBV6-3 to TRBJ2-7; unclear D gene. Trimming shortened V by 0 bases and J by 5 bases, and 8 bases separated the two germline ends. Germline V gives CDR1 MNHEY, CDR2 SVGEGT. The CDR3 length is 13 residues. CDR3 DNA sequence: TGTGCCAGCAGTTACTCGCCCTACAACGAGCAGTACTTC. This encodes CASSYSPYNEQYF.

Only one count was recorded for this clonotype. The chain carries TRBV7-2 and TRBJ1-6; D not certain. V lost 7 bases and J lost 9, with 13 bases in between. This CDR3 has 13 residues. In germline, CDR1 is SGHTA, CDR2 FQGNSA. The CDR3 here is CASIEAGFSPLHF. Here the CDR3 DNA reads TGTGCCAGCATCGAGGCAGGCTTTTCACCCCTCCACTTT.

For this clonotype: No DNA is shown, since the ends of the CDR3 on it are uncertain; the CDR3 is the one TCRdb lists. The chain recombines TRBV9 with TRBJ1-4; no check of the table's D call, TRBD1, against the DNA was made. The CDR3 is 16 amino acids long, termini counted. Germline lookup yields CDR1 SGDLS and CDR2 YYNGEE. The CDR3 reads CASSVGAEQLMKNCFF.

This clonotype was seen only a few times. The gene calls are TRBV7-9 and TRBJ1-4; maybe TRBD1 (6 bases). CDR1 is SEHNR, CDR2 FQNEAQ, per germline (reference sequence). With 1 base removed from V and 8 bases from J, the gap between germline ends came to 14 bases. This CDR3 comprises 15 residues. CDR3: CASSLGSGTREKLFF. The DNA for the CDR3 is TGTGCCAGCAGCTTAGGCTCCGGGACACGCGAAAAACTGTTTTTT.

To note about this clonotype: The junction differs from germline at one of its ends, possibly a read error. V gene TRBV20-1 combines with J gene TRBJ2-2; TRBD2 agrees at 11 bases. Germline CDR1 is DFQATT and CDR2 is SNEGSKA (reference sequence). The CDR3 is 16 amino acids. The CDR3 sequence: CGARGGLAGFLGELFF. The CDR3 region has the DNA TGCGGTGCTAGAGGAGGACTAGCGGGTTTCCTCGGGGAGCTGTTTTTT.

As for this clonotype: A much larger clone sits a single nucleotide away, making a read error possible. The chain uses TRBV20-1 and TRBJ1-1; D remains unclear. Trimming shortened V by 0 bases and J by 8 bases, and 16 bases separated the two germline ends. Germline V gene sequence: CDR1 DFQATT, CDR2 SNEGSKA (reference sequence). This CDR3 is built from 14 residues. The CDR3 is CSARDLRRIQEAFF. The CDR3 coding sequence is TGCAGTGCTAGAGATCTCAGACGGATTCAAGAAGCTTTCTTT.

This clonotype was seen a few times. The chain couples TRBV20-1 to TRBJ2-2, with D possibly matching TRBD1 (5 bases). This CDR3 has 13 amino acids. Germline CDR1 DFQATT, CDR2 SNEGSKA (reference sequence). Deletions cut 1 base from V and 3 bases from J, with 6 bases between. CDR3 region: CSARGQYTGELFF. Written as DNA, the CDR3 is TGCAGTGCTAGAGGACAGTACACCGGGGAGCTGTTTTTT.